This passage covers 4 T cell receptor beta chains from one sample sequenced in a study of cytomegalovirus exposure and HLA in healthy donors. The study ran its PCR with 60 Vbeta and 13 Jbeta primers. Profiled with immunoSEQ multiplex PCR; TCRdb holds only in-frame clones, not every one. Among approximately 84,000 clones listed, around four fifths were seen once. The source material was PBMCs. The source is a male donor in good health and CMV-seropositive.

The V call is TRBV6-1, the J call TRBJ2-2, with a possible D match to TRBD1 (5 bases). Germline CDR1 is MNHNS and CDR2 is SASEGT. The CDR3 totals 15 residues. Trimming left V 4 bases short and J 0 bases short, with 9 bases between. This CDR3 reads CASSVDSSNTGELFF. Written as DNA, the CDR3 is TGTGCCAGCAGTGTAGACAGCTCGAACACCGGGGAGCTGTTTTTT.

CDR3 amino acids: CATSLQGYGYTF. DNA for the CDR3: TGTGCCACCAGCTTGCAGGGCTATGGCTACACCTTC. The gene calls are TRBV15 and TRBJ1-2, with a possible D match to TRBD1 (5 bases). The CDR3 covers 12 residues. Trimming cost V 5 bases and J 4 bases, with 8 bases left between them. Germline V gives CDR1 LNHNV, CDR2 YYDKDF (reference sequence).

This clone was counted once. A junction end diverges from the germline sequence, so it may reflect a read error. The chain recombines TRBV11-1 with TRBJ2-7; D remains ambiguous. CDR1 is SGHAT, CDR2 FQDESV, per germline (reference sequence). The CDR3 is 17 residues long. The CDR3 nucleotides read TGTGTCAGCAGCTTCGGAAGGAGAACCTATGTACTACGCGAGCAGTACTTC. Translating gives CVSSFGRRTYVLREQYF.

This clone was seen a handful of times. This sequence joins TRBV7-9 and TRBJ2-3; 10 bases align to TRBD2. The V and J ends lost 4 bases and 0 bases, in that order; junction bases with no gene match: 7. The germline V gene encodes CDR1 SEHNR and CDR2 FQNEAQ (reference sequence). This CDR3 is 17 amino acids long. The CDR3 region is CASSSGTSEWSTDTQYF. The CDR3 nucleotides read TGTGCCAGCAGCTCTGGGACTAGCGAGTGGAGCACAGATACGCAGTATTTT.